The 31 T cell receptor beta chains in this list originate from one sample, sequenced in a study of shared clonotypes between healthy human individuals. CD45RO-negative, CCR7-selected cells formed the naive CD8 fraction, which excluded terminally differentiated effector memory CD45RA+ cells. TCRdb keeps only in-frame clones here, not all; method: immunoSEQ multiplex PCR. The sample records about 2 million clones, about 95% being singletons. The sample was naive CD8+ T cells sorted from blood. The receptor source for this set is a man younger than 35 in good health.

The rearrangement uses TRBV2 and TRBJ1-1, with D possibly matching TRBD1 (6 bases). V dropped 8 bases and J dropped 7 bases, with 14 bases sitting between them. The CDR3 loop spans 12 amino acids. Germline loops: CDR1 SNHLY, CDR2 FYNNEI. In DNA, the CDR3 is TGTGCCAGCCTGACGGGGACACTTGAAGCTTTCTTT. It is translated as CASLTGTLEAFF.

The chain has TRBV5-1 and TRBJ2-1; 8 bases align to TRBD1. Trimming removed 0 bases from V and 7 bases from J; junction bases left unmatched: 6. The length of the CDR3 is 15 residues. Germline V CDR1 and CDR2: SGHRS, YFSETQ. The CDR3 reads CASSLGQGTQNEQFF. The CDR3 region has the DNA TGCGCCAGCAGCTTGGGACAGGGGACTCAAAATGAGCAGTTCTTC.

This clone appeared a single time. The genes are TRBV13 and TRBJ2-3; D assignment may be TRBD1 or TRBD2 (5 bases each). The V and J ends lost 2 bases and 2 bases respectively, with 14 bases between them. The CDR3 is 16 residues long. Germline V gene sequence: CDR1 PRHDT, CDR2 FYEKMQ (reference sequence). CDR3 in DNA: TGTGCCAGCAGCTTACGAGGGGCTCGGGCCACAGATACGCAGTATTTT. Amino acids: CASSLRGARATDTQYF.

J is TRBJ2-7 and V is TRBV11-2; D may be TRBD1 or TRBD2 (5 bases each). Germline V lookup: CDR1 SGHAT, CDR2 FQNNGV. V shed 1 base and J shed 3 bases, with 10 bases lying between them. This CDR3 is 14 amino acids long. The CDR3 coding sequence is TGTGCCAGCAGCTTAGGAGGGGTAAACTACGAGCAGTACTTC. Protein sequence: CASSLGGVNYEQYF.

This chain joins TRBV5-6 and TRBJ1-2, with a weak D call TRBD1 (6 bases). Trimming pared 5 bases from V and 2 bases from J, leaving 22 bases between. CDR1 and CDR2 (germline): SGHDT, YYEEEE. This CDR3 has 17 amino acids. CDR3 sequence (DNA): TGTGCCAGCAGAGCCTTGGTTGTCGGGGGGCCGAACTATGGCTACACCTTC. Amino acids: CASRALVVGGPNYGYTF.

The chain is built from TRBV7-9 and TRBJ2-3, with 7 bases matching TRBD2. In germline, CDR1 is SEHNR, CDR2 FQNEAQ (reference sequence). After removal of 4 bases from V and 3 bases from J, the junction contained 10 bases not matched to a gene. CDR3 length equals 16 residues. CDR3 region: CASSSAAGELTDTQYF. The CDR3 nucleotides are TGTGCCAGCAGCTCCGCTGCGGGGGAGTTGACAGATACGCAGTATTTT.

The rearrangement joins TRBV5-1 to TRBJ2-7; 10 nucleotides agree with TRBD2. After removal of 4 bases from V and 1 base from J, the junction contained 5 bases not matched to a gene. CDR1 is SGHRS, CDR2 YFSETQ, per germline. This CDR3 has 15 residues. The CDR3 spells CASSITSGTSYEQYF. As DNA, the CDR3 is TGCGCCAGCAGCATTACTAGCGGGACTTCCTACGAGCAGTACTTC.

The genes are TRBV9 and TRBJ2-1; TRBD1 agrees at 8 bases. V was pared by 0 bases and J by 8 bases, with 1 base of the junction left unmatched. Germline CDR1 SGDLS, CDR2 YYNGEE. CDR3 length: 13 amino acids. CDR3 coding DNA: TGTGCCAGCAGCGTAGGGACAGGGTATGAGCAGTTCTTC. It translates to CASSVGTGYEQFF.

The J gene is TRBJ2-7, the V gene TRBV27, with D possibly called TRBD1 or TRBD2 (5 bases each). CDR3 length: 16 residues. Trimming took off 4 bases at V and 2 bases at J, with 18 bases between the two ends. Germline CDR1 MNHEY, CDR2 SMNVEV (reference sequence). CDR3 coding DNA: TGTGCCAGCAGTTGGTCAACCGGGACGTGGGCCTACGAGCAGTACTTC. Protein sequence: CASSWSTGTWAYEQYF.

The chain employs TRBV5-5 and TRBJ2-7, with TRBD2 matching 8 bases. Germline V lookup: CDR1 SGHKS, CDR2 YYEKEE (reference sequence). The CDR3 totals 14 residues. V lost 5 bases and J lost 2; bases outside the gene matches: 6. The CDR3 spells CASSYLAGAYEQYF. The CDR3 bases are TGTGCCAGCAGTTACCTAGCGGGCGCCTACGAGCAGTACTTC.

The chain couples TRBV6-1 to TRBJ1-2, with TRBD1 identical over 8 bases. The J segment lost 5 bases and the V segment lost 2 bases, leaving 7 bases of the junction unmatched. The CDR3 runs to 15 residues. Germline V gene sequence: CDR1 MNHNS, CDR2 SASEGT. The CDR3 sequence: CASSEQGAAGYGYTF. The CDR3 region has the DNA TGTGCCAGCAGTGAACAGGGGGCGGCCGGGTATGGCTACACCTTC.

Comment on this clone: The same CDR3 is also encoded by other DNA sequences in this sample. The chain employs TRBV7-9 and TRBJ2-7; D is unresolved. Germline-derived CDR1 and CDR2 are SEHNR and FQNEAQ (reference sequence). The CDR3 spans 14 residues. The V end was cut by 4 bases, the J end by 2 bases, with 12 bases between. The CDR3: CASSSPSGPYEQYF. The CDR3 nucleotides read TGTGCCAGCAGCTCACCATCTGGTCCCTACGAGCAGTACTTC.

The rearrangement links TRBV28 to TRBJ2-3, with 7 bases lining up with TRBD1. Germline-derived CDR1 and CDR2 are MDHEN and SYDVKM. This CDR3 is 14 amino acids long. After removal of 3 bases from V and 11 bases from J, the junction contained 11 bases not matched to a gene. The CDR3 DNA is TGTGCCAGCAGTTTCCAGGTACAGGGGAGTGGGCAGTATTTT. Its translation: CASSFQVQGSGQYF.

This clone appeared a single time. The chain has TRBV30 and TRBJ2-7; unclear D gene. The CDR3 has 15 residues. In germline, CDR1 is GTSNPN, CDR2 SVGIG (reference sequence). V was shortened by 5 bases and J by 0 bases, with 17 bases between the two germline ends. The chain's CDR3 is CAWVPNGVRSYEQYF. CDR3 in DNA: TGTGCCTGGGTTCCCAATGGGGTACGCTCCTACGAGCAGTACTTC.

V and J are TRBV4-3 and TRBJ1-1; TRBD1 matches at 7 bases. Trimming removed 2 bases from V and 7 bases from J; junction bases left unmatched: 16. In germline, CDR1 is LGHNA, CDR2 YSLEER. There are 17 residues in the CDR3. The CDR3 is CASSQLTGTAFLGEAFF. As DNA, the CDR3 is TGCGCCAGCAGCCAACTGACAGGGACAGCCTTCTTGGGTGAAGCTTTCTTT.

The V gene is TRBV6-5, the J gene TRBJ2-1; D perhaps matches TRBD2 (5 bases). The germline gives CDR1 MNHEY, CDR2 SVGAGI. CDR3 length: 13 amino acids. V was clipped by 2 bases and J by 7 bases, with 9 bases between them. The CDR3 spells CASSYGESNEQFF. The CDR3 region has the DNA TGTGCCAGCAGTTACGGGGAGTCGAATGAGCAGTTCTTC.

The chain is built from TRBV25-1 and TRBJ2-7, with 11 bases fitting TRBD1. The CDR3 covers 15 residues. CDR1 is MGHDK and CDR2 is SYGVNS in the germline V gene. The V gene end was trimmed by 4 bases and the J gene end by 5 bases; junction bases not matched to a gene: 7. CDR3 DNA: TGTGCCAGCAGTGTCTGGACAGGGGGCATGAACGAGCAGTACTTC. It is translated as CASSVWTGGMNEQYF.

The V call is TRBV9, the J call TRBJ2-3; no clear D. The CDR3 length is 16 residues. Germline CDR1 is SGDLS and CDR2 is YYNGEE. Trimming cost V 4 bases and J 2 bases, with 17 bases left between them. CDR3 in amino acids: CASSPGQVSNTDTQYF. CDR3 bases: TGTGCCAGCAGCCCCGGTCAGGTCTCGAACACAGATACGCAGTATTTT.

J is TRBJ1-4 and V is TRBV5-1; D ambiguous. V was pared by 0 bases and J by 3 bases, with 9 bases between. The CDR3 runs 15 residues. CDR1 SGHRS and CDR2 YFSETQ come from the germline V gene. CDR3 bases: TGCGCCAGCAGCTTGGAGACCGACGCTAATGAAAAACTGTTTTTT. Protein sequence: CASSLETDANEKLFF.

V is TRBV6-1 and J is TRBJ1-1, with D possibly TRBD1 on 5 matching bases. The CDR3 extends over 16 amino acids. The germline V and J ends were trimmed by 0 bases and 5 bases, with 16 bases remaining between them. Germline CDR1 MNHNS, CDR2 SASEGT. The CDR3 spells CASSEAPLLGTTEAFF. Written as DNA, the CDR3 is TGTGCCAGCAGTGAAGCCCCATTACTAGGGACTACTGAAGCTTTCTTT.

V gene TRBV5-5 combines with J gene TRBJ2-4; TRBD2 matches 7 bases. The trim removed 4 bases at V and 0 bases at J, leaving 7 bases unmatched. This CDR3 has 16 residues. Germline CDR1 is SGHKS and CDR2 is YYEKEE (reference sequence). Written as DNA, the CDR3 is TGTGCCAGCAGCCCAATCAGCGGGGTAGCCAAAAACATTCAGTACTTC. Encoded protein: CASSPISGVAKNIQYF. Full variable domain (remainder filled in from reference TRBV5-5 and TRBJ2-4): DAGVTQSPTHLIKTRGQQVTLRCSPISGHKSVSWYQQVLGQGPQFIFQYYEKEERGRGNFPDRFSARQFPNYSSELNVNALLLGDSALYLCASSPISGVAKNIQYFGAGTRLSVL.

The chain uses TRBV9 and TRBJ1-2; the match to TRBD1 covers 10 bases. The length of the CDR3 is 14 residues. The germline V gene has CDR1 SGDLS and CDR2 YYNGEE. The J segment lost 8 bases and the V segment lost 3 bases, leaving 7 bases of the junction unmatched. CDR3 sequence (DNA): TGTGCCAGCAGCGCTTCCGGGACAGGGGTCGGCTACACCTTC. Its protein is CASSASGTGVGYTF.

This clone was detected only once. The gene calls are TRBV4-1 and TRBJ2-1, with D maybe TRBD2 (7 bases). The CDR3 runs 16 residues. The germline gives CDR1 MGHRA, CDR2 YSYEKL. Trimming removed 0 bases at V and 4 bases at J, with 13 bases between. The CDR3 coding sequence is TGCGCCAGCAGCCAAGAAGGGGGGAGGGGTTACAATGAGCAGTTCTTC. Protein sequence: CASSQEGGRGYNEQFF.

A note on this clone: Other DNA sequences in the same sample also yield this CDR3. J is TRBJ2-5 and V is TRBV5-6; D unresolved. There are 13 residues in the CDR3. V lost 0 bases and J lost 3, with 6 bases in between. Germline CDR1 and CDR2: SGHDT and YYEEEE. The CDR3 nucleotides are TGTGCCAGCAGCTTGGAAGGAGAAGAGACCCAGTACTTC. Translating it yields CASSLEGEETQYF. The full variable domain, with the rest looked up from reference TRBV5-6 and TRBJ2-5, is DAGVTQSPTHLIKTRGQQVTLRCSPKSGHDTVSWYQQALGQGPQFIFQYYEEEERQRGNFPDRFSGHQFPNYSSELNVNALLLGDSALYLCASSLEGEETQYFGPGTRLLVL.

V is TRBV9 and J is TRBJ2-1; D gene ambiguous. Germline V lookup: CDR1 SGDLS, CDR2 YYNGEE. Trimming stripped 4 bases from V and 5 bases from J, with 10 bases between. The CDR3 runs to 13 residues. CDR3 loop: CASSPPADNEQFF. CDR3 nucleotide sequence: TGTGCCAGCAGCCCCCCAGCAGACAATGAGCAGTTCTTC.

The chain uses TRBV7-6 and TRBJ2-6, with D unresolved. This CDR3 comprises 16 residues. Germline CDR1 and CDR2: SGHVS and FNYEAQ. V lost 4 bases to trimming and J lost 0 bases, with 10 bases between them. The CDR3 protein is CASSSLAVSGANVLTF. The CDR3 DNA is TGTGCCAGCAGCTCTTTAGCTGTCTCTGGGGCCAACGTCCTGACTTTC.

The chain employs TRBV30 and TRBJ2-6; perhaps TRBD1 as D (6 bases). This CDR3 region has 17 residues. The germline CDR1 and CDR2 sequences are GTSNPN and SVGIG (reference sequence). Trimming took off 2 bases at V and 2 bases at J, with 16 bases between the two ends. The CDR3 spells CAWSPDSPPAGANVLTF. The DNA for the CDR3 is TGTGCCTGGAGTCCGGACAGTCCCCCCGCTGGGGCCAACGTCCTGACTTTC.

This chain uses TRBV4-1 with TRBJ2-7; 8 bases agree with TRBD2. There are 14 residues in the CDR3. Germline values: CDR1 MGHRA, CDR2 YSYEKL. V lost 7 bases and J lost 5; bases outside the gene matches: 10. The CDR3: CASTLSGGGDEQYF. CDR3 sequence (DNA): TGCGCCAGCACCCTCTCGGGGGGGGGAGACGAGCAGTACTTC.

The V call is TRBV6-1, the J call TRBJ2-5; D tentatively reads TRBD1 or TRBD2 (6 bases each). The CDR3 covers 15 residues. From germline, CDR1 is MNHNS and CDR2 SASEGT. Trimming took off 2 bases at V and 4 bases at J, with 14 bases between the two ends. In nucleotides, the CDR3 is TGTGCCAGCAGTGAACCAAGGGGGGTGCCAGAGACCCAGTACTTC. It codes for CASSEPRGVPETQYF.

This clone was seen only a few times. The chain links TRBV30 to TRBJ1-6; perhaps TRBD1 as D (5 bases). The CDR3 length is 17 residues. Germline V lookup: CDR1 GTSNPN, CDR2 SVGIG (reference sequence). V was cut by 3 bases and J by 4 bases, with 19 bases left in between. The CDR3 loop is CAWRDLKGTGYNSPLHF. For the CDR3, the DNA is TGTGCCTGGAGAGACCTTAAAGGGACCGGTTATAATTCACCCCTCCACTTT. Looking up the rest from reference TRBV30 and TRBJ1-6 gives the full variable domain: SQTIHQWPATLVQPVGSPLSLECTVEGTSNPNLYWYRQAAGRGLQLLFYSVGIGQISSEVPQNLSASRPQDRQFILSSKKLLLSDSGFYLCAWRDLKGTGYNSPLHFGNGTRLTVT.

The chain recombines TRBV28 with TRBJ2-5, with TRBD2 as a possible D gene (6 bases). The germline gives CDR1 MDHEN, CDR2 SYDVKM. Trimming took 5 bases from V and 1 from J, leaving 11 bases between them. The CDR3 is 14 residues long. The CDR3 region is CASSQRTIQETQYF. The CDR3 DNA reads TGTGCCAGCAGTCAACGGACTATCCAAGAGACCCAGTACTTC.